This TCR beta chain is from a study of blood T cell repertoires in COVID-19. Study as a whole: COVID-19 samples collected from the United States, Italy and Spain covered acute and convalescent phases. Sample material is recorded as cDNA or gDNA derived from T cells, B-cell-depleted T cells, or PBMCs.

CDR1 is LNHDA, CDR2 SQIVND, per germline (reference sequence). The length of the CDR3 is 12 residues. V was clipped by 5 bases and J by 8 bases, with 7 bases between them. As originally analysed: Reference gene primer amplification yielded estimated nucleated cell counts. The protocol was immunoSEQ multiplex PCR, while the TCRdb copy is restricted to in-frame clones and leaves out a portion. D and trimming come from the DNA, and the V and J calls and clone size come from that table. The table has 150,000 to 200,000 clones, 80% to 85% seen once. Seattle participants joined during active infection and were tracked over time.

This clonotype was sampled from a woman between 65 and 79 years old with COVID-19, enrolled during active disease. The sample comprised peripheral blood. V usage is TRBV19 and J usage is TRBJ1-6; no clear D gene. As DNA, the CDR3 is TGTGCCAGTAGTGTCACGGATTCACCCCTCCACTTT. Translating gives CASSVTDSPLHF.